Below, one T cell receptor (beta chain) is given with its context. The antigen it recognizes is unknown. The sample holds no much larger clone one base away, and base qualities are not on file. The data originate from a study of T-cell reconstitution after alpha-beta-depleted transplantation in children (TCRdb year 2016). About the full investigation: T-cell immune reconstitution after TCRalphabeta/CD19-depleted allogeneic hematopoietic cell transplantation in children was quantitatively tracked in the study by means of TCR repertoire profiling.

In the paper's terms, the treatment or condition label means: allogeneic hematopoietic cell transplantation with graft depleted of TCRalphabeta T cells and CD19 B cells. The children who served as transplant recipients had been given grafts of TCRalphabeta/CD19-depleted allogeneic hematopoietic cells. Libraries were built with PCR. TCRdb lists the instrument as Illumina HiSeq 2500. TCR libraries were prepared with molecular barcoding, using unique molecular identifiers to normalize TCRbeta repertoire quantification. TCRdb reworked the public reads: Q25 trimming with fastp, MiXCR clone assembly, productive beta chains retained. When rows share a CDR3 protein, they turn into one entry using the most common DNA and genes. A total of 130,000 to 150,000 distinct CDR3 sequences appear in this sample, around 10% of them only once. The ten largest clones represent 15% to 20% of the sample. Deletion took 3 bases off V and 3 bases off J, with a span of 10 bases between the germline ends. Counted from cysteine to phenylalanine, this CDR3 has 15 amino acids. Left in the record is the CDR3 DNA by itself, 45 bases read in frame from the first base. CDR1 and CDR2, per the germline V gene (reference sequence), are SGHKS and YYEKEE.

Results and caveats for the whole study, not just this receptor: Hyperexpanded clone frequencies declined over subsequent months; after one year, T-cell counts and TCRbeta diversity were mostly attributed to newly produced T cells. In some patients, the high TCRbeta diversity seen at day 60 was put down to recipient T cells and intrathymic progenitors that had survived conditioning. The apparently early alphabetaT-cell count recovery about two months after transplant was reportedly dependent on only several hundred rapidly expanded clones derived from non-depleted graft cells.

In this chain, TRBV5-5 is recombined with TRBJ1-6; the D region possibly corresponds to TRBD1 (6 bases align). Source: PBMCs, mostly from graft donor cells, taken 180 days after TCRalphabeta/CD19-depleted stem cell transplant. The sequence was collected from a female patient aged 2-9 years who had a stem cell transplant for congenital amegakaryocytic thrombocytopenia, so the T cells may come from the graft donor. The DNA is as follows: TGTGCCAGCAGCTACCGGGACAACTATAATTCACCCCTCCACTTT. It encodes CASSYRDNYNSPLHF.